Sequencing of this T cell receptor (beta chain) was carried out in a study of shared clonotypes between healthy human individuals. Points on this clone: Within the sample, other DNA sequences also encode this same CDR3.

Method: immunoSEQ multiplex PCR; TCRdb's copy keeps in-frame clones and lacks some. The table records roughly 1 million clones, around 74% of them present only once. The clonotype comes from a man aged 18 to 30 in good health. Sequenced input: memory CD4+ T cells sorted from blood. Subset: CD45RA-negative fraction.

The CDR3, as DNA: TGTGCCAGCAGCAGGGGAGGAAACTATGGCTACACCTTC. Translation: CASSRGGNYGYTF. The chain has TRBV6-1 and TRBJ1-2, with D possibly being TRBD1 (6 bases). The CDR3 spans 13 residues. CDR1 is MNHNS and CDR2 is SASEGT in the germline V gene. Trimming removed 6 bases from V and 2 bases from J, with 10 bases in between.